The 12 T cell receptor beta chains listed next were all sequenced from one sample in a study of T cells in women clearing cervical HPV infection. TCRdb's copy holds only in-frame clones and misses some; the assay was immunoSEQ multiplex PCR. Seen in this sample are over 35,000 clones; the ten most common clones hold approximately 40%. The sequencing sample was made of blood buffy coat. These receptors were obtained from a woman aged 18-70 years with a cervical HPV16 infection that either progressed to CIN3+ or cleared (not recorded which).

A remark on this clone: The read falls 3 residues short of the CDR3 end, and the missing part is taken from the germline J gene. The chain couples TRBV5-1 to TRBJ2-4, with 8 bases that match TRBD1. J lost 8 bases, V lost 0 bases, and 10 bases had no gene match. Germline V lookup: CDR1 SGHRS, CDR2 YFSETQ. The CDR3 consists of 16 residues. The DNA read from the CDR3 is TGCGCCAGCAGCTTGGGTCACAGGGGGGTAGGTGACATT. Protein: CASSLGHRGVGDI. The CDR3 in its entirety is CASSLGHRGVGDIQYF.

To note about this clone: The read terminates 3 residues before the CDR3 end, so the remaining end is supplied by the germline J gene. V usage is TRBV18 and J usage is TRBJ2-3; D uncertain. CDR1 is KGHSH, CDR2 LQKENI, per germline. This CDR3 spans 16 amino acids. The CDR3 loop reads CASSPGQLQTQETQYF. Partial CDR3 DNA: TGTGCCAGCTCACCAGGGCAGCTCCAGACACAAGAGACG.

This chain's CDR3 is CASSSYGGESPLHF. Incomplete CDR3 DNA: TGTGCCAGCAGCTCATATGGGGGCGAATCACCC. The V call is TRBV11-2, the J call TRBJ1-6, with D possibly TRBD1 on 6 matching bases. Read coverage stops 3 residues before the CDR3 terminus; the germline J gene supplies the remainder. CDR1 SGHAT and CDR2 FQNNGV come from the germline V gene. CDR3 length equals 14 residues. Trimming removed 4 bases at V and 10 bases at J, with 14 bases between. Full variable domain (missing parts from reference TRBV11-2 and TRBJ1-6): EAGVAQSPRYKIIEKRQSVAFWCNPISGHATLYWYQQILGQGPKLLIQFQNNGVVDDSQLPKDRFSAERLKGVDSTLKIQPAKLEDSAVYLCASSSYGGESPLHFGNGTRLTVT.

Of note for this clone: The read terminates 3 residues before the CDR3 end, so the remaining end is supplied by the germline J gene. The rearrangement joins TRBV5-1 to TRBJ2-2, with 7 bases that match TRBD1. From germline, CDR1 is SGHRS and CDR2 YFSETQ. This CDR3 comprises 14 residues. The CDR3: CASSTGQEPLKLFF. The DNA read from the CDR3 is TGCGCCAGCAGCACTGGACAGGAGCCTTTAAAG.

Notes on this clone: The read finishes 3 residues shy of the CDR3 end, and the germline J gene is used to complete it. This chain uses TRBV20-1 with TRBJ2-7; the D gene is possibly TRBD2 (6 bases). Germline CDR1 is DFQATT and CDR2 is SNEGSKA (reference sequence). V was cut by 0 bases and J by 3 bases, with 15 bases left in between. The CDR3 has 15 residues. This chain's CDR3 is CSARDRLVGIYEQYF. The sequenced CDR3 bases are TGCAGTGCTAGAGATAGACTAGTGGGGATCTACGAG.

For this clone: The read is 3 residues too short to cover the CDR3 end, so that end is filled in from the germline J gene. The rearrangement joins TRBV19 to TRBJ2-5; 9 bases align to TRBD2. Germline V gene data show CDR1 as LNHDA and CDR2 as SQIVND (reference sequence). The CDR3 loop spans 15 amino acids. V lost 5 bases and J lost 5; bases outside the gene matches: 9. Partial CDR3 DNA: TGTGCCAGTAGTTCGTCTAGCGGGGTTGGGGAGACC. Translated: CASSSSSGVGET. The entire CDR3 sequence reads CASSSSSGVGETQYF.

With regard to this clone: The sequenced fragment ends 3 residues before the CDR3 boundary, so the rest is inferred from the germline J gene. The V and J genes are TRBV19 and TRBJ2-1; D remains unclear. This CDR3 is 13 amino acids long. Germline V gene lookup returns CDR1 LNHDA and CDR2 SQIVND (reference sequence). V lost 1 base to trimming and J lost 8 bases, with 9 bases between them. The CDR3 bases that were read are TGTGCCAGTAGTATAGGGTTAAAGGATGAG. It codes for CASSIGLKDE. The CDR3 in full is CASSIGLKDEQFF.

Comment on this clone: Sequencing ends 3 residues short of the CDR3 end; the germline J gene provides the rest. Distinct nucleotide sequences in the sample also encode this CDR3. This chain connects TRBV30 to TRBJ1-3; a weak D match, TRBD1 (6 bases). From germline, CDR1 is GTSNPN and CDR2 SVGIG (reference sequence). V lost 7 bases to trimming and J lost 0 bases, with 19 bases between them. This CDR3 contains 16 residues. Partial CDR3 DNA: TGTGCCTATGAATCAATGGACAGTCTCTCTGGAAACACC. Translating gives CAYESMDSLSGNT. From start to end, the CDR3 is CAYESMDSLSGNTIYF.

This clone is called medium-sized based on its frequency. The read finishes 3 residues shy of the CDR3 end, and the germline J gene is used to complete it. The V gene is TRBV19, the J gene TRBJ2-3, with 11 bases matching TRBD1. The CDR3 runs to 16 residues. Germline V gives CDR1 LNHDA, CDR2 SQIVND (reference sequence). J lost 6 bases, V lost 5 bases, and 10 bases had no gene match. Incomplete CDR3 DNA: TGTGCCAGTAGTGAACCGGAGGACAGGGGGCTTGATACG. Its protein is CASSEPEDRGLDT. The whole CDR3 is CASSEPEDRGLDTQYF. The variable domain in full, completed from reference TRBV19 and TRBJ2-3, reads DGGITQSPKYLFRKEGQNVTLSCEQNLNHDAMYWYRQDPGQGLRLIYYSQIVNDFQKGDIAEGYSVSREKKESFPLTVTSAQKNPTAFYLCASSEPEDRGLDTQYFGPGTRLTVL.

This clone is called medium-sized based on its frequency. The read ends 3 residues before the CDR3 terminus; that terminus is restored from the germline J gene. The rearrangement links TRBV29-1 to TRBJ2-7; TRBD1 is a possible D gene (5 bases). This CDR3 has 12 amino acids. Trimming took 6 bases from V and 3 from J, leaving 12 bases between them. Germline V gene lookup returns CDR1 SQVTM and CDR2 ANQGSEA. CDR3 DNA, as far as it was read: TGCAGCGTCGGGCAGCAGGGCTACGAG. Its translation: CSVGQQGYE. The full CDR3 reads CSVGQQGYEQYF.

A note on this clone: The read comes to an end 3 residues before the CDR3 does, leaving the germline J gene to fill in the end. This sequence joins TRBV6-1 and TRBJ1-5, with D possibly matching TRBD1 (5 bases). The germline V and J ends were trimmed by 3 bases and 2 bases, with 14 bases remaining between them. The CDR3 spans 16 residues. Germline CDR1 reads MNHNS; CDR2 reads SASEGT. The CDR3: CASSERGRAGNQPQHF. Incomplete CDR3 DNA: TGTGCCAGCAGTGAGAGGGGCAGGGCGGGCAATCAGCCC.

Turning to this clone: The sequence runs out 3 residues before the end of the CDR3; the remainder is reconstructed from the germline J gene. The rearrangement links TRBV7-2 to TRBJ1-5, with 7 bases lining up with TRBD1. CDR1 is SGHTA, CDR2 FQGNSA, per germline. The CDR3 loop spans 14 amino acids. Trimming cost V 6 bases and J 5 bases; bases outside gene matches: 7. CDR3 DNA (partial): TGTGCCAGCAGACGCAGGGGGGTGGATCAGCCC. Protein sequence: CASRRRGVDQP. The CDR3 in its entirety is CASRRRGVDQPQHF.